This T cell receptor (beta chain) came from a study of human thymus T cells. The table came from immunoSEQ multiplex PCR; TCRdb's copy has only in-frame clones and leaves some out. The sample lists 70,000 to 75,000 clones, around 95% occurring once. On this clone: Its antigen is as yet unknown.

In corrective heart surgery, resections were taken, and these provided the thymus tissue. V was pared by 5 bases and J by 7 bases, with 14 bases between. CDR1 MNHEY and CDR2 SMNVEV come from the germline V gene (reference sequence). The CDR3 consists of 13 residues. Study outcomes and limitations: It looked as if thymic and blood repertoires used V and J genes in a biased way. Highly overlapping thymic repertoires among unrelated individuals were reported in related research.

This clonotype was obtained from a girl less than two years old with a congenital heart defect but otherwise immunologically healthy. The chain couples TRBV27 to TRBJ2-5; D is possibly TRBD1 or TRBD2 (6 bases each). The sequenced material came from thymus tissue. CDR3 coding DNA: TGTGCCAGCAGTGGGACTTCCAGGGGGACCCAGTACTTC. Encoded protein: CASSGTSRGTQYF.